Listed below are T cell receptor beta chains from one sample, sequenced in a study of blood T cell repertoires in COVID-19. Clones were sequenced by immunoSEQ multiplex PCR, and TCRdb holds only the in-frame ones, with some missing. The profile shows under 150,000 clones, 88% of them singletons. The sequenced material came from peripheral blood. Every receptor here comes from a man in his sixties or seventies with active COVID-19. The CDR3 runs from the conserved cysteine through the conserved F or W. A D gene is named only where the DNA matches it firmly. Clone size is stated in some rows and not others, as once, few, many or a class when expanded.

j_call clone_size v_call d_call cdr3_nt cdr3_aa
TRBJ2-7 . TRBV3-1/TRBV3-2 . TGTGCCAGCAGCCGCCGGGATCTGCTATCCCTCGAGCAGTACTTC CASSRRDLLSLEQYF
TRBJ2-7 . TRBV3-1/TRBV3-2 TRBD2 TGTGCCAGCAGCCTCTCCGGGACTAGCTACGAGCAGTACTTC CASSLSGTSYEQYF
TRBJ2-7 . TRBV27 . TGTGCCAGCAGTTTTTGGGGGGATAGGGACGAGCAGTACTTC CASSFWGDRDEQYF
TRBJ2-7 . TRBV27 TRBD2 TGTGCCAGCAGTGTTGGAACTAGCGGGAGATCCCACGAGCAGTACTTC CASSVGTSGRSHEQYF
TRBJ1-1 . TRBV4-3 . TGCGCCAGCAGCCAGACAGCCCTGAACACTGAAGCTTTCTTT CASSQTALNTEAFF
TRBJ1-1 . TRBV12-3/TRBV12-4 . TGTGCCAGCAGCAGGGCCGGAGGGACTGAAGCTTTCTTT CASSRAGGTEAFF
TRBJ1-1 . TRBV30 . TGTGCCTGGAGGGGCCCAGGGTTGGGTTCGACTGAAGCTTTCTTT CAWRGPGLGSTEAFF
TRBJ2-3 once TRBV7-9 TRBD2 TGTGCCAGCAGCCCGCTCGGACTAGCGGAGCACACAGATACGCAGTATTTT CASSPLGLAEHTDTQYF
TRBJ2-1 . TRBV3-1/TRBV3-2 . TGTGCCAGCAGCCACAATGGAGGTAATGAGCAGTTCTTC CASSHNGGNEQFF
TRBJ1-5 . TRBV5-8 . TGTGCCAGCAGCCTGGGGAGGGGGGGTCCCCAGCATTTT CASSLGRGGPQHF
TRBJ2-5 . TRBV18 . TGTGCCAGCCGAACAGGGCTTGGGAAACAAGAGACCCAGTACTTC CASRTGLGKQETQYF
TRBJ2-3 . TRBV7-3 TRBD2 TGTGCCAGCAGCCCGGGGGCTAGCGGGTATTACACAGATACGCAGTATTTT CASSPGASGYYTDTQYF
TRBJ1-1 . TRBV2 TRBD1 TGTGCCAGCACAGGGGGCTTAATCGGAGCTTTCTTT CASTGGLIGAFF
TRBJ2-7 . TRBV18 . TGTGCCAGCTCACTTTCCGGGTCCTACGAGCAGTACTTC CASSLSGSYEQYF
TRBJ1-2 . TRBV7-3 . TGTGCCAGCAGCGCCCGCGGGGAGGGCTACACCTTC CASSARGEGYTF
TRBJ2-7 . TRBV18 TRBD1 TGTGCCAGCTCACCGACAGGGGCCGAGCAGTACTTC CASSPTGAEQYF
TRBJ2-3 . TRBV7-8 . TGTGCCAGCAGCATCAGGGCGGGCACAGATACGCAGTATTTT CASSIRAGTDTQYF
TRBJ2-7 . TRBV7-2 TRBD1 TGTGCCAGCAGCCGCGCCGGGACAGGGGTAACCTACGAGCAGTACTTC CASSRAGTGVTYEQYF
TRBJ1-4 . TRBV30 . TGTGCCTGGAGTGTAGAGGGTCTCGGGGAAAAACTGTTTTTT CAWSVEGLGEKLFF
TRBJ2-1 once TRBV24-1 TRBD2 TGTGCCACCAGTGATCCAACTAGCGGGAGTCTGAATGAGCAGTTCTTC CATSDPTSGSLNEQFF
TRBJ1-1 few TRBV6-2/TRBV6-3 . TGTGCCAGCAGTTACTCGAGGTACGAAGCTTTCTTT CASSYSRYEAFF
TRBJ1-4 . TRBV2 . TGTGCCAGCAGTTATAGACAAGACGGTGAAAAACTGTTTTTT CASSYRQDGEKLFF
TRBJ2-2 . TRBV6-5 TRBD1 TGTGCCAGCAGCCGACAGGGTACCGGGGAGCTGTTTTTT CASSRQGTGELFF
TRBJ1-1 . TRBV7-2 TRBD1 TGTGCCAGCAGCGTTCCCAGGGGGCAAGGCACTGAAGCTTTCTTT CASSVPRGQGTEAFF
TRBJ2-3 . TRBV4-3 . TGCGCCAGCAGCCAAATCCCTCCTACAGGGAGCACAGATACGCAGTATTTT CASSQIPPTGSTDTQYF
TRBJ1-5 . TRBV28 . TGTGCCAGCAGTCCTCGGGATTTTAGGGGCAATCAGCCCCAGCATTTT CASSPRDFRGNQPQHF
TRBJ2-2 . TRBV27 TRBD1 TGTGCCACCCGGGACAGGGGGCCTTCGAACACCGGGGAGCTGTTTTTT CATRDRGPSNTGELFF
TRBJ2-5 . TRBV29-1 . TGCAGCGTTGATTCCGCGGCAGAGACCCAGTACTTC CSVDSAAETQYF
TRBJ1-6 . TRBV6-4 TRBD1 TGTGCCAGCAGCCTCCAGGGGGCTGGCAATTCACCCCTCCACTTT CASSLQGAGNSPLHF
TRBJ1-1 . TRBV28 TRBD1 TGTGCCAGCAGTTTGGGACAGGGCACTGAAGCTTTCTTT CASSLGQGTEAFF
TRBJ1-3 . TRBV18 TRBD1 TGTGCCAGCTCACCACTGACAGGGGACCCAAACACCATATATTTT CASSPLTGDPNTIYF
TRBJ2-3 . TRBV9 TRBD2 TGTGCCAGCAGCGTAGAGTCCAGCGGGAGAGGAGATACGCAGTATTTT CASSVESSGRGDTQYF
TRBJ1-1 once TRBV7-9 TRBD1 TGTGCCAGCAGCTCCGGACAGGGGGCGAAAACTGAAGCTTTCTTT CASSSGQGAKTEAFF
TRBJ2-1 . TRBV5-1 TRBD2 TGCGCCAGCAGCGATCCTAGCGGGGGGGATGAGCAGTTCTTC CASSDPSGGDEQFF
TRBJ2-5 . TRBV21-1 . TGTGCCAGCAGCAGAGAGGTAGAGACCCAGTACTTC CASSREVETQYF
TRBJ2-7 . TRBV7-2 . TGTGCCAGCAGCGGGCCGAGCTACGAGCAGTACTTC CASSGPSYEQYF
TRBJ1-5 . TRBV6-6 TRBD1 TGTGCCAGCAGTCCCGGACAGGGGAGCGACAATCAGCCCCAGCATTTT CASSPGQGSDNQPQHF
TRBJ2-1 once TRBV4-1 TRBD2 TGCGCCAGCGGTCCTAGCGGCAATACTAATGAGCAGTTCTTC CASGPSGNTNEQFF
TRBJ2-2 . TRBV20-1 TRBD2 TGCAGTGCTAGTCAAGCGGGAGGAGCGAACACCGGGGAGCTGTTTTTT CSASQAGGANTGELFF
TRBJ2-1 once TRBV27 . TGTGCCAGCAGGAAAATGTCTCCGAGACTAGGGGGGGGTGAGCAGTTCTTC CASRKMSPRLGGGEQFF
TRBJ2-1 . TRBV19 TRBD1 TGTGCCAGTAGTATGGGGACAGGGAGCTCCTACAATGAGCAGTTCTTC CASSMGTGSSYNEQFF
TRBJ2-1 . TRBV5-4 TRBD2 TGTGCCAGCAGCGCGGGGGGACTAGCAAGGGACAATGAGCAGTTCTTC CASSAGGLARDNEQFF
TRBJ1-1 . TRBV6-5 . TGTGCCAGCAGTTACGGCAGGGACACTGAAGCTTTCTTT CASSYGRDTEAFF
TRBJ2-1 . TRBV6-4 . TGTGCCAGCAGTGTAGTGGTAGGAGGGAGAAATGAGCAGTTCTTC CASSVVVGGRNEQFF
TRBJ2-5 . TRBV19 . TGTGCCAGTAGTACGCTAGCGAGGGAGACCCAGTACTTC CASSTLARETQYF
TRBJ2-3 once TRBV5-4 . TGTGCCAGCAGCCCCCCCACTAGTCGAGATACGCAGTATTTT CASSPPTSRDTQYF
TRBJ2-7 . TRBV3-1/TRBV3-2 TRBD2 TGTGCCAGCAGCCAAGAGTATGGGACTAGCGGGAGGTACGAGCAGTACTTC CASSQEYGTSGRYEQYF
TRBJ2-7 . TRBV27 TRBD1 TGTGCCAGCAGTCTACTGGACAGGCCGTACGAGCAGTACTTC CASSLLDRPYEQYF
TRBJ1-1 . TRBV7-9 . TGTGCCAGCAGCTATTTAGGCGGGGGTGCTCAGATGAACACTGAAGCTTTCTTT CASSYLGGGAQMNTEAFF
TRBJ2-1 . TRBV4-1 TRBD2 TGCGCCAGCAGCCAGGGCGGGAGCTCCTACAATGAGCAGTTCTTC CASSQGGSSYNEQFF
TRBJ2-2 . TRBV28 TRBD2 TGTGCCAGCAGTGGGACTAGCGGGATGAACACCGGGGAGCTGTTTTTT CASSGTSGMNTGELFF
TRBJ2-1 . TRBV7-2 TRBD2 TGTGCCAGTTTACTAGCGGGGGGATTTTCCTACAATGAGCAGTTCTTC CASLLAGGFSYNEQFF
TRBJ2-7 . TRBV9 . TGTGCCAGCAGCGTGGGGCTCACTAGCAACGAGCAGTACTTC CASSVGLTSNEQYF
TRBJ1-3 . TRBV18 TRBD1 TGTGCCAGCTCACCACCGACAGGGGGTGGAAACACCATATATTTT CASSPPTGGGNTIYF